The TCR beta chain described here comes from a study of T-cell memory formation after mild COVID-19. Across the study: For the most part, TCR clusters were specific to one donor. Study conclusions and caveats: Most CD4+ clones that shrank were in CM and EM, while CD8+ ones turned up in EMRA. Contracting clones from day 15 to 85 had balanced CD4/CD8; later expanders favoured CD4+.

TCRdb re-called the 5' RACE reads with MiXCR, one entry per CDR3 protein. Of about 200,000 distinct CDR3 sequences listed, more than 8% were seen once; the top ten hold roughly 3.5%. Concerning this clonotype: Its antigen remains unidentified.

V was cut by 2 bases and J by 1 base, with 12 bases left in between. The CDR3 length is 16 residues. CDR1 SGHRS and CDR2 YFSETQ come from the germline V gene. The sample comprised PBMCs or a T cell subset sorted from them (not recorded which). The sequence came from a man aged 18 to 29 who had mild COVID-19 (a few samples of this study predate the infection). Cell type and time point are not known. The chain has TRBV5-1 and TRBJ2-2, with unresolved D. CDR3 sequence reads: CASSLGTRENTGELFF. The CDR3 DNA reads as TGCGCCAGCAGCTTAGGTACGCGAGAGAACACCGGGGAGCTGTTTTTT.